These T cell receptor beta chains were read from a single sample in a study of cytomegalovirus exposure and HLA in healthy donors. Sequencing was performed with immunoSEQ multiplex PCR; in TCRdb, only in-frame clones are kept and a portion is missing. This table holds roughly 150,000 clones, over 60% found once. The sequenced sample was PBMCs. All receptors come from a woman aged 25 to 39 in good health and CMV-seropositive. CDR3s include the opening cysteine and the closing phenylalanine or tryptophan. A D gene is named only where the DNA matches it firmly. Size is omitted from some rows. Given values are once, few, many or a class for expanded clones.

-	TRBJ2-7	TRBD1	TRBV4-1	CASSPQGVYEQYF	TGCGCCAGCAGCCCACAGGGGGTCTACGAGCAGTACTTC
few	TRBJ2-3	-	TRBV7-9	CASSLGQGSDTQYF	TGTGCCAGCAGCTTAGGGCAGGGGTCAGATACGCAGTATTTT
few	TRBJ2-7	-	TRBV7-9	CASSSGQMGYEQYF	TGTGCCAGCAGCTCTGGACAGATGGGCTACGAGCAGTACTTC
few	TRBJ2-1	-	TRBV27	CASTMGGVGNEQFF	TGTGCCAGCACCATGGGGGGAGTGGGCAATGAGCAGTTCTTC
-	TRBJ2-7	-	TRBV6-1	CASSENQFPYF	TGTGCCAGCAGTGAAAACCAGTTCCCGTACTTC
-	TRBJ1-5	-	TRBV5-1	CASSLKRGEGDQPQHF	TGCGCCAGCAGCTTGAAGCGGGGGGAGGGCGATCAGCCCCAGCATTTT
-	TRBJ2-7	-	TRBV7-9	CASSLGGGASYEQYF	TGTGCCAGCAGCTTAGGTGGAGGGGCGTCCTACGAGCAGTACTTC
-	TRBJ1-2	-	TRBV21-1	CASSKGLRSQGQRINYGYTF	TGTGCCAGCAGCAAAGGTTTAAGGTCACAGGGGCAAAGGATAAACTATGGCTACACCTTC
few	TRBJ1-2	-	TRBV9	CASSARGGAYGYTF	TGTGCCAGCAGCGCCCGAGGAGGGGCCTATGGCTACACCTTC
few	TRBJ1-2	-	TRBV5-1	CASSSPGAEGGGYTF	TGCGCCAGCAGCTCCCCCGGCGCGGAGGGCGGCGGCTACACCTTC
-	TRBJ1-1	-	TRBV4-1	CASSQGGFTEAFF	TGCGCCAGCAGTCAGGGAGGATTCACTGAAGCTTTCTTT
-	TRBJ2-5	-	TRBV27	CASTSSGGAWETQYF	TGTGCCAGCACCTCAAGTGGGGGGGCGTGGGAGACCCAGTACTTC
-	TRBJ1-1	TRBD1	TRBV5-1	CASSLQQGAVNTEAFF	TGCGCCAGCAGCTTACAACAGGGGGCCGTGAACACTGAAGCTTTCTTT
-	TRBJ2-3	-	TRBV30	CAWSSQGRGRGTQYF	TGTGCCTGGAGTTCACAGGGTCGGGGGAGGGGTACGCAGTATTTT
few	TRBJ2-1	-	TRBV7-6	CASSPFPNGNEQFF	TGTGCCAGCAGCCCCTTCCCCAACGGGAATGAGCAGTTCTTC